This TCR beta chain is from a study of T cells in Graves' hyperthyroidism and ophthalmopathy. From RNA transcripts, TCR beta CDR3 regions were amplified. The primer set for the first-round RT-PCR of the TCR CDR3 was HTBI. TCRdb reprocessed the multiplex PCR reads via MiXCR and lists one record per CDR3 protein. The sample contains 550,000 to 800,000 distinct CDR3 sequences, 17% of which appear only once. The V segment lost 4 bases and the J segment 5 bases; nucleotides outside the gene matches: 4. From germline, CDR1 is DFQATT and CDR2 SNEGSKA (reference sequence). The CDR3 covers 15 residues. Used for diagnoses were clinical symptoms, serum thyroxine and TRAb, thyroid ultrasound and orbital computed tomography.

This receptor was taken from a man aged 45-60 years with Graves' hyperthyroidism. Sequencing input: blood. The chain is built from TRBV20-1 and TRBJ2-1; 14 bases are shared with TRBD2. CDR3: CSATPTSGRDNEQFF. The CDR3 DNA is TGCAGTGCTACTCCGACTAGCGGGAGGGACAATGAGCAGTTCTTC.